The clone carrying this T cell receptor (beta chain) was recorded only once. Trimming pared 4 bases from V and 1 base from J, leaving 14 bases between. Germline assignment: CDR1 MNHEY and CDR2 SVGAGI. This CDR3 comprises 16 residues. Those enrolled, adults aged roughly 18 to 95 years, came from 20 to 25 US areas. Cohorts were based on clinical histories the participants reported. The record originates from a study of blood T cell repertoires in COVID-19. About the research overall: Samples representing acute and convalescent COVID-19 were sourced from the United States, Italy and Spain.

In the study's own analysis: Quantification of nucleated cells was approximated via reference gene primer amplification. The data were produced by immunoSEQ multiplex PCR, yet TCRdb's version contains in-frame clones alone and is incomplete. V and J calls and clone size are given by that table; D and trimming were obtained from the DNA. Found here are over 350,000 clones, around 90% of them singletons; the top ten hold about 2.1%. Input material: PBMCs or T cells enriched from blood (not recorded which). The clonotype comes from a woman under 30 with acute COVID-19. This chain links TRBV6-5 with TRBJ2-1; tentatively, D is TRBD2 (6 bases). This CDR3 reads CASSSYGGRSYNEQFF. For the CDR3, the DNA is TGTGCCAGCAGTTCCTACGGGGGAAGGTCCTACAATGAGCAGTTCTTC.